Sequencing of this T cell receptor (beta chain) was carried out in a study of monozygotic twins with inflammatory bowel disease. The germline gives CDR1 MGHDK, CDR2 SYGVNS. There are 13 residues in the CDR3. TCRdb reprocessed the 5' RACE reads and keeps a single row for each CDR3 protein, giving no DNA. The repertoire table contains some 99,000 distinct CDR3 sequences. The TCR originated in a human donor with ulcerative colitis or Crohn's disease, or a healthy co-twin of an affected twin (not recorded which). This sequence joins TRBV25-1 and TRBJ2-4; TCRdb's D gene call, TRBD2, goes unchecked for lack of DNA. The sequenced sample consisted of blood. The CDR3 protein is CASAGGAKNIQYF.